This is a list of T cell receptor beta chains from one sample in a study of blood T cells in healthy people across ages. TCRdb re-called the 5' RACE reads through MiXCR, storing one row per CDR3 protein. The profile shows 1.5 million to 2 million distinct CDR3 sequences, about 35% of them singletons. The source material was blood. These receptors originate from a woman in her twenties or thirties in good health. Each CDR3 is given with its conserved first and last residue. The D gene is left open where the match is weak. Clone size appears in some rows only: once, few, many, or a class for an expanded clone.

CDR3 DNA: TGCAGTGCTAGAAGGGAGACAGGGGGTTCCTACGAGCAGTACTTC
CDR3 protein: CSARRETGGSYEQYF
V gene: TRBV20-1
J gene: TRBJ2-7
D gene: TRBD1
CDR3 length: 15
clone size: -

CDR3 DNA: TGTGCCAGCGCAGAAGGGCTAGCGGGAGGCTACGAGCAGTACTTC
CDR3 protein: CASAEGLAGGYEQYF
V gene: TRBV4-2
J gene: TRBJ2-7
D gene: TRBD2
CDR3 length: 15
clone size: many

CDR3 DNA: TGTGCCAGCAGCTCCCACGGCCCCTACGAGCAGTACTTC
CDR3 protein: CASSSHGPYEQYF
V gene: TRBV19
J gene: TRBJ2-7
D gene: -
CDR3 length: 13
clone size: many

CDR3 DNA: TGTGCCAGCAGCTTAGAGTCCCTGGGCCAAGAGACCCAGTACTTC
CDR3 protein: CASSLESLGQETQYF
V gene: TRBV7-9
J gene: TRBJ2-5
D gene: -
CDR3 length: 15
clone size: few

CDR3 DNA: TGTGCCAGCAGTGAACCGGACAGGGGGCTTTATAGTATCCCTAACGAGCAGTACTTC
CDR3 protein: CASSEPDRGLYSIPNEQYF
V gene: TRBV6-1
J gene: TRBJ2-7
D gene: TRBD1
CDR3 length: 19
clone size: -

CDR3 DNA: TGCGCCAGCAGCCCGGATGGACACCCAACTAATGAAAAACTGTTTTTT
CDR3 protein: CASSPDGHPTNEKLFF
V gene: TRBV5-1
J gene: TRBJ1-4
D gene: -
CDR3 length: 16
clone size: -

CDR3 DNA: TGTGCCAGCAGCTTAGACGGGGCAGGGAACACTGAAGCTTTCTTT
CDR3 protein: CASSLDGAGNTEAFF
V gene: TRBV7-9
J gene: TRBJ1-1
D gene: -
CDR3 length: 15
clone size: few

CDR3 DNA: TGTGCCATCAGTGTACAGGGGGACGAGCAGTACTTC
CDR3 protein: CAISVQGDEQYF
V gene: TRBV10-3
J gene: TRBJ2-7
D gene: TRBD1
CDR3 length: 12
clone size: few

CDR3 DNA: TGTGCCAGCAGCCAAGAAGCGTCAGGGGGACTTGGAGGCTACACCTTC
CDR3 protein: CASSQEASGGLGGYTF
V gene: TRBV4-2
J gene: TRBJ1-2
D gene: TRBD1
CDR3 length: 16
clone size: few

CDR3 DNA: TGTGCCAGCAGTTCAGCCGGGACTAGCGGGACTGGGGAGCTGTTTTTT
CDR3 protein: CASSSAGTSGTGELFF
V gene: TRBV28
J gene: TRBJ2-2
D gene: TRBD2
CDR3 length: 16
clone size: -

CDR3 DNA: TGCGCCAGCAGCTTGGACGGCGGGGGGGCCTACGAGCAGTACTTC
CDR3 protein: CASSLDGGGAYEQYF
V gene: TRBV5-1
J gene: TRBJ2-7
D gene: TRBD2
CDR3 length: 15
clone size: few

CDR3 DNA: TGCAGTGCTAGACTAGCGGGACTGACACATGAGCAGTTCTTC
CDR3 protein: CSARLAGLTHEQFF
V gene: TRBV20-1
J gene: TRBJ2-1
D gene: TRBD2
CDR3 length: 14
clone size: -

CDR3 DNA: TGTGCCACCTGGGACCCTCTCTACTACGAGCAGTACTTC
CDR3 protein: CATWDPLYYEQYF
V gene: TRBV15
J gene: TRBJ2-7
D gene: -
CDR3 length: 13
clone size: few

CDR3 DNA: TGCGCCAGCAGCACCACTCGGGATACGCAGTATTTT
CDR3 protein: CASSTTRDTQYF
V gene: TRBV5-1
J gene: TRBJ2-3
D gene: -
CDR3 length: 12
clone size: few

CDR3 DNA: TGCAGTGCTAGGGAAGCGGGGAGGCCAGAGACCCAGTACTTC
CDR3 protein: CSAREAGRPETQYF
V gene: TRBV20-1
J gene: TRBJ2-5
D gene: TRBD2
CDR3 length: 14
clone size: -

CDR3 DNA: TGTGCCAGCAGCCCCAGACAGGGAGAGGACTACGAGCAGTACTTC
CDR3 protein: CASSPRQGEDYEQYF
V gene: TRBV7-9
J gene: TRBJ2-7
D gene: TRBD1
CDR3 length: 15
clone size: -

CDR3 DNA: TGTGCCAGCAGTTTGACGATCGGGAACACCGGGGAGCTGTTTTTT
CDR3 protein: CASSLTIGNTGELFF
V gene: TRBV12-3/TRBV12-4
J gene: TRBJ2-2
D gene: -
CDR3 length: 15
clone size: -

CDR3 DNA: TGTGCCAGCAAAGTGGGGAAAGACGGTGGCACAGATACGCAGTATTTT
CDR3 protein: CASKVGKDGGTDTQYF
V gene: TRBV6-2/TRBV6-3
J gene: TRBJ2-3
D gene: -
CDR3 length: 16
clone size: few

CDR3 DNA: TGCAGTTTCAAAGGGGGGTCGGTGACCCAGTACTTC
CDR3 protein: CSFKGGSVTQYF
V gene: TRBV20-1
J gene: TRBJ2-5
D gene: -
CDR3 length: 12
clone size: -

CDR3 DNA: TGTGCCAGCAGTCCGGGACAGGGGAACAAAAACATTCAGTACTTC
CDR3 protein: CASSPGQGNKNIQYF
V gene: TRBV28
J gene: TRBJ2-4
D gene: TRBD1
CDR3 length: 15
clone size: -

CDR3 DNA: TGTGCCAGCAGTTTAGCAGGAGTGAAGGGAGATACGCAGTATTTC
CDR3 protein: CASSLAGVKGDTQYF
V gene: TRBV12-3/TRBV12-4
J gene: TRBJ2-3
D gene: -
CDR3 length: 15
clone size: -

CDR3 DNA: TGTGCCAGCAGTGGACTCCAAAGCTCCTACAATGAGCAGTTCTTC
CDR3 protein: CASSGLQSSYNEQFF
V gene: TRBV2
J gene: TRBJ2-1
D gene: -
CDR3 length: 15
clone size: -

CDR3 DNA: TGTGCCAGTCTCTCCTCGGGACAGGGGAAGGACGAGCAGTACTTC
CDR3 protein: CASLSSGQGKDEQYF
V gene: TRBV28
J gene: TRBJ2-7
D gene: TRBD1
CDR3 length: 15
clone size: -

CDR3 DNA: TGTGCCAGCAGCGTAGAGGGGACTAGCGGATACAATGAGCAGTTCTTC
CDR3 protein: CASSVEGTSGYNEQFF
V gene: TRBV9
J gene: TRBJ2-1
D gene: TRBD2
CDR3 length: 16
clone size: -

CDR3 DNA: TGTGCCAGTAGTATAGGCGGGAGCAATTACAATGAGCAGTTCTTC
CDR3 protein: CASSIGGSNYNEQFF
V gene: TRBV19
J gene: TRBJ2-1
D gene: TRBD2
CDR3 length: 15
clone size: -

CDR3 DNA: TGCGCCAGCAGCCAGGGTTTCTCCTACGAGCAGTACTTC
CDR3 protein: CASSQGFSYEQYF
V gene: TRBV4-1
J gene: TRBJ2-7
D gene: -
CDR3 length: 13
clone size: many

CDR3 DNA: TGTGCCAGCACCTCTTTAGCTATCACAGATACGCAGTATTTT
CDR3 protein: CASTSLAITDTQYF
V gene: TRBV7-9
J gene: TRBJ2-3
D gene: -
CDR3 length: 14
clone size: few

CDR3 DNA: TGTGCCAGCAACGGGGGGGTGCCGCGGGAGCAGTACTTC
CDR3 protein: CASNGGVPREQYF
V gene: TRBV27
J gene: TRBJ2-7
D gene: TRBD2
CDR3 length: 13
clone size: -